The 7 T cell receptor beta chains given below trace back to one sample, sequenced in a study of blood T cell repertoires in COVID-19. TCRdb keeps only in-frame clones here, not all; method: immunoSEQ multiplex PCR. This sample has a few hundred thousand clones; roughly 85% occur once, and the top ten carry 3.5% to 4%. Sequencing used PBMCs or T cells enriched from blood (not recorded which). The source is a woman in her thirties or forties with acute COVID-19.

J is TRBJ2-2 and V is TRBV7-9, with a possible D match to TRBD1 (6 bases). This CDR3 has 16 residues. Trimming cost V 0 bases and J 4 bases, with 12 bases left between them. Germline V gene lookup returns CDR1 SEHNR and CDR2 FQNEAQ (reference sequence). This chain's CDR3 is CASSLARQGSTGELFF. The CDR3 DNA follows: TGTGCCAGCAGCTTAGCGCGGCAGGGGAGCACCGGGGAGCTGTTTTTT.

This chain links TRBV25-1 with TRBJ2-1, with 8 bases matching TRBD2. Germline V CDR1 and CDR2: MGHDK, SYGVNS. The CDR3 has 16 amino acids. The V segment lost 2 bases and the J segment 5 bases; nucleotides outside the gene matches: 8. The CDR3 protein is CASSELDGRANNEQFF. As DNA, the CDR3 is TGTGCCAGCAGTGAACTTGACGGGAGGGCGAACAATGAGCAGTTCTTC.

In DNA, the CDR3 is TGTGCCAGCAGCCAAGATGGGGGGGGGCCATGGGACACTGAAGCTTTCTTT. Amino acids: CASSQDGGGPWDTEAFF. V and J are TRBV14 and TRBJ1-1; D is possibly TRBD1 (6 bases). Germline V CDR1 and CDR2: SGHDN, FVKESK. V lost 0 bases to trimming and J lost 3 bases, with 17 bases between them. The CDR3 runs 17 residues.

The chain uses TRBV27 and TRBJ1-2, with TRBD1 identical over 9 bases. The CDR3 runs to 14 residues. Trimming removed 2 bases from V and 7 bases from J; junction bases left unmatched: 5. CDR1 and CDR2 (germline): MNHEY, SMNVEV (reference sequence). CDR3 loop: CASSLRTGERGYTF. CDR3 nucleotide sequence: TGTGCCAGCAGTTTACGGACAGGGGAACGTGGCTACACCTTC.

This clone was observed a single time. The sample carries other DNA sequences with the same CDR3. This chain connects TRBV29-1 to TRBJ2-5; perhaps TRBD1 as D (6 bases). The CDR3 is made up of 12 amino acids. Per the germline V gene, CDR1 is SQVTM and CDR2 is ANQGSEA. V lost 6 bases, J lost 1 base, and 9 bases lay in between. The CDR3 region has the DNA TGCAGCGTCGACAGGAGCCAAGAGACCCAGTACTTC. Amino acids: CSVDRSQETQYF. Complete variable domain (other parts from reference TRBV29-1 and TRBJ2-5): SAVISQKPSRDICQRGTSLTIQCQVDSQVTMMFWYRQQPGQSLTLIATANQGSEATYESGFVIDKFPISRPNLTFSTLTVSNMSPEDSSIYLCSVDRSQETQYFGPGTRLLVL.

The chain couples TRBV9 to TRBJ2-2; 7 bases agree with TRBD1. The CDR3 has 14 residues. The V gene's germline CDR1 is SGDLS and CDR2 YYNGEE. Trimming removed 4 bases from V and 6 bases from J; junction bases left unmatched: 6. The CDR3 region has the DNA TGTGCCAGCAGCCCATGGACAGGTCCCGGGGAGCTGTTTTTT. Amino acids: CASSPWTGPGELFF. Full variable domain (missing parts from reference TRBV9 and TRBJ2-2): DSGVTQTPKHLITATGQRVTLRCSPRSGDLSVYWYQQSLDQGLQFLIQYYNGEERAKGNILERFSAQQFPDLHSELNLSSLELGDSALYFCASSPWTGPGELFFGEGSRLTVL.

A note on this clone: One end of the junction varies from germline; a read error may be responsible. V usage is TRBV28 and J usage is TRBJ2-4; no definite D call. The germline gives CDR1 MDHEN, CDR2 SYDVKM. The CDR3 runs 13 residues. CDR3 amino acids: CASSLSGLPSSDF. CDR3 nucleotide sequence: TGTGCCAGCAGTTTATCAGGCCTCCCCTCGAGTGACTTC.